This record looks at one T cell receptor beta chain sequence and its context. Its recognized antigen is unknown. The input lacks base qualities; no much larger clone sits a single base away. Reading from cysteine to phenylalanine, the CDR3 counts 16 amino acids. Only the CDR3 part of the read is kept: 48 bases, read in frame from the first base. Per the germline V gene, SGHAT is the CDR1 and FQNNGV is the CDR2. The V end loses 2 bases and the J end loses 6 bases, and a stretch of 18 bases separates them. The sample belongs to a study of T-cell memory formation after mild COVID-19 (dated by TCRdb to the early 2020s). Turning to the overall study: TCR sequence clusters from the two donors were largely donor specific. The cohort was made up of two young adult volunteers, one female and one male, who were previously healthy. T-cell clones expanding and contracting after mild COVID-19 in two donors were tracked by longitudinal TCRalpha and TCRbeta repertoire sequencing. Results and caveats for the whole study, not just this receptor: The study included only a couple of mild cases, and larger cohorts that include severe cases with pre-infection samples were judged to be necessary. Contracting CD4+ clones turned up mainly in the CM and EM memory subsets, whereas EMRA was where CD8+ clones were enriched. Balanced CD4/CD8 phenotypes were observed for clones contracting from day 15 to 85, whereas a bias towards CD4+ was observed for a second wave of clones expanding from day 15 to 37. SARS-CoV-2 specificity was not confirmed for the second-wave clones peaking on day 37. Some responding clones were found in pre-infection memory, which suggests that pre-existing cross-reactive memory T cells took part in the SARS-CoV-2 response.

Ficoll-Paque density gradient centrifugation was the method used to isolate PBMCs. The sequencing machine was an Illumina NovaSeq 6000. TCRalpha and TCRbeta cDNA libraries were built by 5'RACE with constant-segment primers, adding sample barcodes and unique molecular identifiers. RNA was extracted from every sample with Trizol reagent. Amplification of the libraries took two PCR steps, and the second step added a second sample barcode plus Illumina TruSeq adapters. The libraries were sequenced on an Illumina NovaSeq using 2 x 150 bp paired-end reads. As for the authors' bioinformatics: With migec v1.2.7, reads were demultiplexed and then collapsed into UMI-guided consensus sequences. Using mixcr v2.1.11, UMI consensuses were aligned to TRA and TRB V and J templates and then assembled into clonotypes. A clonotype was counted as expanded or contracted only if both edgeR and NoisET called the change significant, with noise models trained on biological replicates. For edgeR calls, the thresholds were a false discovery rate-adjusted p below 0.01 and a log2 fold-change of 1. As an exploratory analysis of dynamics, max-normalized trajectories of the 1000 most abundant clonotypes were examined with PCA combined with hierarchical clustering. Each responding clone was given a CD4 or CD8 phenotype based on the CD4+ and CD8+ repertoires, which had been sequenced separately. In TCRdb, the public reads were trimmed at Q25 with fastp and aligned with MiXCR, with productive beta chains retained. When rows share a CDR3 protein, they turn into one entry using the most common DNA and genes. TCRdb's processing, not the study's, gives the V and J calls here. The sample table lists some 250,000 distinct CDR3 sequences, 15% to 20% of them with a count of one. The ten largest clones add up to about 21% of the sample.

Sequencing was carried out using PBMCs or a T cell subset sorted from them (not recorded which). This TCR derives from a man between 18 and 35 years old who had mild COVID-19 (a few samples of this study predate the infection). The sample titles of this study are shuffled in the database, so cell type and time point are left out; the donor was told from shared clones. Recombination linked TRBV11-2 to TRBJ2-3; TRBD2 is perhaps the D gene, given 5 matching bases. The CDR3 sequence is CASSLKPVAGRDTQYF. In nucleotides, the sequence is TGTGCCAGCAGCTTAAAGCCTGTGGCGGGTCGCGATACGCAGTATTTT. The CDR3 plus the reference TRBV11-2 and TRBJ2-3 genes for the other parts give the full variable domain: EAGVAQSPRYKIIEKRQSVAFWCNPISGHATLYWYQQILGQGPKLLIQFQNNGVVDDSQLPKDRFSAERLKGVDSTLKIQPAKLEDSAVYLCASSLKPVAGRDTQYFGPGTRLTVL.